The next 24 T cell receptor beta chains were all read from a single sample in a study of shared clonotypes between healthy human individuals. CD45RO negativity and positive selection for CCR7 defined naive CD8 cells, a population that excluded terminally differentiated effector memory CD45RA+ cells. Assay used: immunoSEQ multiplex PCR; TCRdb lists only in-frame clones, some missing. The sample holds some 2,100,000 clones, 85% to 95% seen once. The sample consisted of naive CD8+ T cells from PBMCs. Receptors were obtained from a man aged 18-30 years in good health. Some clones in this sample may be carry-over from other donors' samples.

This chain connects TRBV7-2 to TRBJ2-7, with D possibly being TRBD2 (5 bases). The CDR3 is 17 amino acids. Trimming left V 0 bases short and J 6 bases short, with 21 bases between. The V gene's germline CDR1 is SGHTA and CDR2 FQGNSA. CDR3 protein: CASSLALIGERSGEQYF. For the CDR3, the DNA is TGTGCCAGCAGCTTAGCGCTAATCGGGGAGCGGTCGGGCGAGCAGTACTTC.

This clone was recorded only once. The chain employs TRBV28 and TRBJ2-7, with 11 bases fitting TRBD1. The CDR3 runs 21 residues. J lost 2 bases, V lost 4 bases, and 22 bases had no gene match. CDR1 is MDHEN and CDR2 is SYDVKM in the germline V gene. Written as DNA, the CDR3 is TGTGCCAGCAGTTCCCTTATAGTCCGGGACAGGGGGAGAGGGAAGCCCTACGAGCAGTACTTC. It is translated as CASSSLIVRDRGRGKPYEQYF. The whole variable domain, remainder taken from reference TRBV28 and TRBJ2-7, is DVKVTQSSRYLVKRTGEKVFLECVQDMDHENMFWYRQDPGLGLRLIYFSYDVKMKEKGDIPEGYSVSREKKERFSLILESASTNQTSMYLCASSSLIVRDRGRGKPYEQYFGPGTRLTVT.

The chain links TRBV6-5 to TRBJ2-5; 8 nucleotides line up with TRBD2. The germline V gene has CDR1 MNHEY and CDR2 SVGAGI. The CDR3 has 15 residues. After removal of 2 bases from V and 1 base from J, the junction contained 3 bases not matched to a gene. The CDR3 protein is CASSYRGGTQETQYF. The CDR3 DNA is TGTGCCAGCAGTTACCGGGGGGGAACCCAAGAGACCCAGTACTTC.

CDR3: CASSQSSGANYGYTF. The CDR3 DNA reads as TGCGCCAGCAGCCAAAGCTCGGGGGCCAACTATGGCTACACCTTC. The chain combines TRBV4-1 with TRBJ1-2, with D maybe TRBD1 (6 bases). Trimming removed 2 bases at V and 2 bases at J, with 12 bases between. The germline V gene encodes CDR1 MGHRA and CDR2 YSYEKL. The CDR3 contains 15 residues.

The V call is TRBV7-3, the J call TRBJ2-2; maybe TRBD2 (5 bases). Germline assignment: CDR1 SGHTA and CDR2 FQGTGA. Trimming left V 7 bases short and J 5 bases short, with 8 bases between. The CDR3 has 12 residues. The CDR3: CASTPGTGELFF. CDR3 nucleotides: TGTGCCAGCACCCCGGGGACCGGGGAGCTGTTTTTT.

The chain joins TRBV7-9 to TRBJ1-2; D is ambiguous. Deletions cut 3 bases from V and 6 bases from J, with 5 bases between. Germline-derived CDR1 and CDR2 are SEHNR and FQNEAQ (reference sequence). The CDR3 totals 11 residues. The CDR3 region is CASSLGNGYTF. The CDR3 nucleotides are TGTGCCAGCAGCTTGGGGAATGGCTACACCTTC.

The V and J genes are TRBV27 and TRBJ1-1; 8 nucleotides align to TRBD1. Germline values: CDR1 MNHEY, CDR2 SMNVEV (reference sequence). The CDR3 length is 15 residues. V was clipped by 8 bases and J by 5 bases; unmatched bases: 13. The CDR3 spells CASGGQGLLWTEAFF. In DNA form, the CDR3 reads TGTGCCAGCGGCGGACAGGGCCTCCTGTGGACTGAAGCTTTCTTT.

Concerning this clone itself: This could be a read error, since a much larger clone is one nucleotide away. This sample includes further DNA sequences coding for the same CDR3. The rearrangement links TRBV28 to TRBJ2-7; D is undetermined. The V and J ends lost 2 bases and 0 bases respectively, with 5 bases between them. CDR3 size: 13 residues. Germline V lookup: CDR1 MDHEN, CDR2 SYDVKM. The CDR3 sequence is CASSLESSYEQYF. CDR3 sequence (DNA): TGTGCCAGCAGTTTAGAGAGCTCCTACGAGCAGTACTTC.

This clone has a single count. The chain carries TRBV28 and TRBJ1-1; 7 bases agree with TRBD1. The CDR3 is 15 amino acids. Germline V gene data show CDR1 as MDHEN and CDR2 as SYDVKM. The V and J ends lost 6 bases and 6 bases, in that order; junction bases with no gene match: 13. The CDR3 spells CASSSDRESVPEAFF. As DNA, the CDR3 is TGTGCCAGCAGCTCCGACAGGGAATCGGTCCCTGAAGCTTTCTTT.

With regard to this clone: This same CDR3 is encoded by further DNA sequences in the sample. The chain employs TRBV27 and TRBJ2-7; 8 bases are shared with TRBD2. The germline V gene has CDR1 MNHEY and CDR2 SMNVEV (reference sequence). The ends lost 2 bases at V and 4 bases at J; junction bases unmatched: 4. The CDR3 is 14 residues long. DNA for the CDR3: TGTGCCAGCAGTTTAGCGGGAGGTGGATACGAGCAGTACTTC. Its translation is CASSLAGGGYEQYF.

The chain links TRBV7-6 to TRBJ2-1, with D unresolved. There are 13 residues in the CDR3. Germline V gene lookup returns CDR1 SGHVS and CDR2 FNYEAQ. V gave up 3 bases and J gave up 4 bases, with 7 bases separating them. CDR3 DNA: TGTGCCAGCAGCTTGGGGAATTACAATGAGCAGTTCTTC. It translates to CASSLGNYNEQFF.

The gene calls are TRBV25-1 and TRBJ2-3, with 8 bases aligning to TRBD1. V lost 5 bases and J lost 2; bases outside the gene matches: 9. CDR1 and CDR2 from the germline V gene are MGHDK and SYGVNS. This CDR3 spans 16 amino acids. The CDR3 region is CASSKTGAQFTDTQYF. The CDR3 nucleotides read TGTGCCAGCAGTAAGACAGGGGCCCAATTCACAGATACGCAGTATTTT.

The V gene is TRBV27, the J gene TRBJ1-1; D uncertain. The CDR3 is 14 amino acids. CDR1 and CDR2 (germline): MNHEY, SMNVEV (reference sequence). The V end was cut by 6 bases, the J end by 1 base, with 12 bases between. The CDR3 loop is CASSRIGANTEAFF. CDR3 sequence (DNA): TGTGCCAGCAGCCGCATCGGCGCGAACACTGAAGCTTTCTTT.

Notes on this clone: Other DNA sequences of this sample code for an identical CDR3. The chain links TRBV19 to TRBJ2-7; D remains ambiguous. V was shortened by 3 bases and J by 2 bases, with 8 bases between the two germline ends. Germline V gives CDR1 LNHDA, CDR2 SQIVND (reference sequence). The CDR3 runs 13 residues. Here the CDR3 reads CASSMGPTYEQYF. Written as DNA, the CDR3 is TGTGCCAGTAGTATGGGTCCGACCTACGAGCAGTACTTC.

V gene TRBV2 combines with J gene TRBJ2-7, with D perhaps TRBD2 (6 bases). V shed 7 bases and J shed 3 bases, with 13 bases lying between them. The CDR3 runs 13 residues. Looked up from germline, CDR1 is SNHLY and CDR2 is FYNNEI. In DNA form, the CDR3 reads TGTGCCAGCAACGGCCGGGAGCGCTACGAGCAGTACTTC. Translation gives CASNGRERYEQYF.

This chain links TRBV9 with TRBJ1-2; a weak D match, TRBD1 (6 bases). Per the germline V gene, CDR1 is SGDLS and CDR2 is YYNGEE. The CDR3 has 17 amino acids. V lost 0 bases to trimming and J lost 0 bases, with 15 bases between them. The CDR3 sequence: CASSVGQGNLANYGYTF. In DNA form, the CDR3 reads TGTGCCAGCAGCGTAGGGCAGGGGAATTTAGCTAACTATGGCTACACCTTC.

This clone was recorded once. The chain couples TRBV28 to TRBJ1-4; D not certain. V was cut by 11 bases and J by 0 bases, with 4 bases left in between. Germline CDR1 is MDHEN and CDR2 is SYDVKM. The CDR3 totals 11 residues. This CDR3 is CASSTNEKLFF. The CDR3 DNA follows: TGTGCCTCATCAACTAATGAAAAACTGTTTTTT.

The rearrangement links TRBV5-1 to TRBJ2-3, with D unresolved. Trimming stripped 4 bases from V and 6 bases from J, with 12 bases between. The V gene's germline CDR1 is SGHRS and CDR2 YFSETQ. There are 13 residues in the CDR3. This chain's CDR3 is CASSPEPLDTQYF. In DNA, the CDR3 is TGCGCCAGCAGCCCCGAGCCTTTGGATACGCAGTATTTT.

The rearrangement uses TRBV6-5 and TRBJ2-1; D is perhaps TRBD1 or TRBD2 (5 bases each). V was shortened by 0 bases and J by 4 bases, with 10 bases between the two germline ends. Germline lookup yields CDR1 MNHEY and CDR2 SVGAGI. This CDR3 has 15 amino acids. The CDR3 DNA follows: TGTGCCAGCAGTTACTCGGGGCGGGCGTACAATGAGCAGTTCTTC. It translates to CASSYSGRAYNEQFF.

This rearrangement joins TRBV25-1 to TRBJ1-1; 10 bases are a match to TRBD1. Trimming removed 8 bases from V and 5 bases from J; junction bases left unmatched: 5. The germline V gene encodes CDR1 MGHDK and CDR2 SYGVNS. The CDR3 length is 13 residues. The CDR3 region has the DNA TGTGCCAGCCAGACAGGGGGCTCGACTGAAGCTTTCTTT. This gives the protein CASQTGGSTEAFF.

In this sample, this clone turned up once. The chain joins TRBV7-8 to TRBJ1-5, with D possibly matching TRBD1 (5 bases). The germline CDR1 and CDR2 sequences are SGHVS and FQNEAQ. The V and J ends lost 1 base and 4 bases respectively, with 14 bases between them. This CDR3 comprises 16 residues. In DNA, the CDR3 is TGTGCCAGCAGCTTAGTTCCCCAGGGCTATAATCAGCCCCAGCATTTT. Protein: CASSLVPQGYNQPQHF.

This chain connects TRBV11-3 to TRBJ2-2; D not certain. There are 15 residues in the CDR3. V was trimmed by 5 bases and J by 4 bases, leaving 14 bases between them. Germline CDR1 is SGHNT and CDR2 is YENEEA. The CDR3 DNA sequence: TGTGCCAGCAGCCGGTCAAGAGGCGGCACCGGGGAGCTGTTTTTT. It yields the protein CASSRSRGGTGELFF.

To note about this clone: Other nucleotide sequences in the sample specify the same CDR3. The rearrangement links TRBV11-2 to TRBJ2-7; possible D gene TRBD2, 5 bases. Germline V CDR1 and CDR2: SGHAT, FQNNGV. Between the trimmed V and J ends, which lost 3 bases and 2 bases, there was a span of 8 bases. The CDR3 runs to 13 residues. The CDR3 region is CASSFGIPYEQYF. The CDR3 DNA reads TGTGCCAGCAGCTTCGGGATTCCCTACGAGCAGTACTTC.

The rearrangement uses TRBV19 and TRBJ2-7; TRBD2 matches 7 bases. There are 15 residues in the CDR3. The J segment lost 1 base and the V segment lost 3 bases, leaving 6 bases of the junction unmatched. Germline CDR1 and CDR2: LNHDA and SQIVND (reference sequence). CDR3 protein: CASSIKREVSYEQYF. As DNA, the CDR3 is TGTGCCAGTAGTATTAAACGGGAGGTGTCCTACGAGCAGTACTTC.